The 5 T cell receptor beta chains below were found in one sample sequenced in a study of blood T cell repertoires in COVID-19. Using immunoSEQ multiplex PCR, the repertoire was profiled, and TCRdb retains in-frame clones only, with some absent. The data contain tens of thousands of clones, around 65% of them seen just once; the ten biggest clones take up about 9%. The specimen was peripheral blood. The origin of the receptors is a woman aged 70-85 years with acute or convalescent COVID-19.

The CDR3 here is CASSSRTSGGRNEQFF. In nucleotides, the CDR3 is TGTGCCAGCAGTTCCCGGACTAGCGGGGGGAGGAATGAGCAGTTCTTC. The rearrangement joins TRBV6-2 or TRBV6-3 to TRBJ2-1; 14 bases agree with TRBD2. Looked up from germline, CDR1 is MNHEY and CDR2 is SVGEGT. The CDR3 is 16 amino acids. Trimming cost V 4 bases and J 7 bases; bases outside gene matches: 6.

This clone has just one count. The genes are TRBV5-1 and TRBJ1-4; TRBD1 matches 7 bases. Per the germline V gene, CDR1 is SGHRS and CDR2 is YFSETQ. J was trimmed by 4 bases and V by 0 bases; bases with no gene match: 6. CDR3 length equals 16 residues. In nucleotides, the CDR3 is TGCGCCAGCAGCTTGGACAGGGGCGCCCTTAATGAAAAACTGTTTTTT. Protein product: CASSLDRGALNEKLFF. Full variable domain (missing parts from reference TRBV5-1 and TRBJ1-4): KAGVTQTPRYLIKTRGQQVTLSCSPISGHRSVSWYQQTPGQGLQFLFEYFSETQRNKGNFPGRFSGRQFSNSRSEMNVSTLELGDSALYLCASSLDRGALNEKLFFGSGTQLSVL.

This chain connects TRBV4-1 to TRBJ1-3; D is unresolved. CDR1 and CDR2 from the germline V gene are MGHRA and YSYEKL. V dropped 2 bases and J dropped 4 bases, with 6 bases sitting between them. This CDR3 spans 13 amino acids. CDR3 DNA sequence: TGCGCCAGCAGCCAATCGACAGGAAACACCATATATTTT. It codes for CASSQSTGNTIYF.

V is TRBV28 and J is TRBJ2-1; 12 nucleotides align to TRBD1. With 6 bases clipped from V and 10 bases from J, the junction kept 10 bases outside the gene matches. CDR1 is MDHEN and CDR2 is SYDVKM in the germline V gene. The CDR3 consists of 15 residues. CDR3 DNA sequence: TGTGCCAGCAGCCCAACAGGGACAGGGGGCGAAGAGCAGTTCTTC. Its translation: CASSPTGTGGEEQFF.

This rearrangement joins TRBV29-1 to TRBJ2-1; 8 bases are a match to TRBD1. Per germline, CDR1 SQVTM and CDR2 ANQGSEA. Unmatched junction bases numbered 5, after V lost 4 bases and J lost 0 bases. The CDR3 has 15 residues. The CDR3 loop is CSVGQGPSSYNEQFF. CDR3 nucleotides: TGCAGCGTTGGACAGGGGCCGAGCTCCTACAATGAGCAGTTCTTC.